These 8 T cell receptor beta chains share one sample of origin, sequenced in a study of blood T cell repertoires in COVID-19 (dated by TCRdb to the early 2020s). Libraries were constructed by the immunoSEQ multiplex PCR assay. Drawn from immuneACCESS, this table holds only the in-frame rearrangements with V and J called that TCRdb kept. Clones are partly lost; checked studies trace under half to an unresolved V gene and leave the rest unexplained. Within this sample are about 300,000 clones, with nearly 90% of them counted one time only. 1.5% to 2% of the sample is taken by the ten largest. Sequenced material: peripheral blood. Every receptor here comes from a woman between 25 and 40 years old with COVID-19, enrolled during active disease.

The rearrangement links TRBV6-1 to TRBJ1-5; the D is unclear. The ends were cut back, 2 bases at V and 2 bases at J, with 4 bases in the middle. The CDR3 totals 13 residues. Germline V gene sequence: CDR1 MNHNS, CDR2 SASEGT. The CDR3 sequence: CASSEHRNQPQHF. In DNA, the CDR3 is TGTGCCAGCAGTGAACATCGCAATCAGCCCCAGCATTTT.

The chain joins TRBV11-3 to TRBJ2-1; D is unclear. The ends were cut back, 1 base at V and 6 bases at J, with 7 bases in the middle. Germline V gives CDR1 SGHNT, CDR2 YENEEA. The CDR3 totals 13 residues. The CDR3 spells CASSLAVSNEQFF. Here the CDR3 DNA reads TGTGCCAGCAGCTTAGCTGTCAGCAATGAGCAGTTCTTC.

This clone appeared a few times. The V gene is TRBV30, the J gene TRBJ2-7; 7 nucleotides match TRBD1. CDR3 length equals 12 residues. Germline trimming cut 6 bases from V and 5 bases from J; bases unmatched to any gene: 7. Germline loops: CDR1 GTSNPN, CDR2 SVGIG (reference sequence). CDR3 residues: CACYDRVNEQYF. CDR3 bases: TGTGCCTGCTATGACAGGGTAAACGAGCAGTACTTC.

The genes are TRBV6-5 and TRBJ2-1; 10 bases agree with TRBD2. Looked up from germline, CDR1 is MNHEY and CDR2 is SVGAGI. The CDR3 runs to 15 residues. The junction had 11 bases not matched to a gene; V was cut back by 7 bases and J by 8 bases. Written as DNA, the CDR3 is TGTGCCAGCATCGTCAGCGGGGGGGCCCCCGATGAGCAGTTCTTC. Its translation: CASIVSGGAPDEQFF.

The CDR3 spells CASSLSGTGDEQFF. The CDR3 DNA reads as TGTGCCAGCAGTTTATCCGGGACAGGGGATGAGCAGTTCTTC. V gene TRBV27 combines with J gene TRBJ2-1; TRBD1 agrees at 10 bases. V trimming: 0 bases; J trimming: 8 bases; junction bases outside the gene matches: 1. Germline lookup yields CDR1 MNHEY and CDR2 SMNVEV (reference sequence). This CDR3 is built from 14 residues.

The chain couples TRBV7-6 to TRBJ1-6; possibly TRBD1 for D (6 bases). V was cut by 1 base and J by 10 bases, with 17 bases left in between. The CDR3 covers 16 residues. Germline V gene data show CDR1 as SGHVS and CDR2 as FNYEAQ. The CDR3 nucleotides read TGTGCCAGCAGCTTAGAACCCTCAGGGGAGCGGTCACCCCTCCACTTT. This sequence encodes CASSLEPSGERSPLHF.

The CDR3 DNA follows: TGTGCCAGCAGCCAAAGACAGGGGCGCACAGATACGCAGTATTTT. Amino acid sequence: CASSQRQGRTDTQYF. This chain uses TRBV13 with TRBJ2-3; 8 nucleotides match TRBD1. This CDR3 is 15 amino acids long. With 5 bases clipped from V and 1 base from J, the junction kept 5 bases outside the gene matches. Looked up from germline, CDR1 is PRHDT and CDR2 is FYEKMQ (reference sequence).

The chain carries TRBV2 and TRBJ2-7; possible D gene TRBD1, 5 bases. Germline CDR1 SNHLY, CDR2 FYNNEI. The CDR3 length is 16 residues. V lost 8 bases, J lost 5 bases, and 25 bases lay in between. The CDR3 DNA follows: TGTGCCAGCTGGCTCACCCCGGACATGTCCCCCAACGAGCAGTACTTC. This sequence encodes CASWLTPDMSPNEQYF.